Presented here are 3 T cell receptor beta chains from one specimen sequenced in a study of response to subunit inactivated influenza vaccine. TCRdb processed the RT-PCR reads anew with MiXCR; each CDR3 protein has one entry. The sample yields 500,000 or so distinct CDR3 sequences, approximately 11% seen once. Sequenced here: PBMCs from blood, sampled 40 to 50 days after vaccination. The receptors were sampled from a man aged 50 or older who received an inactivated influenza vaccine.

The table lists this clonotype with many counts. The chain carries TRBV12-3 or TRBV12-4 and TRBJ2-2, with D possibly TRBD1 on 5 matching bases. This CDR3 is 12 amino acids long. Trimming left V 2 bases short and J 7 bases short, with 5 bases between. This CDR3 is CASSLTGGELFF. The DNA of the CDR3 is TGTGCCAGCAGTTTAACAGGCGGGGAGCTGTTTTTT.

The gene calls are TRBV11-2 and TRBJ2-4; D remains unclear. This CDR3 has 14 amino acids. From germline, CDR1 is SGHAT and CDR2 FQNNGV. The V end lost 3 bases, the J end lost 9 bases, and 15 bases lay between the germline ends. The CDR3 spells CASSFSRMASIQYF. The CDR3, as DNA: TGTGCCAGCAGCTTCTCCCGAATGGCTAGCATTCAGTACTTC.

This chain connects TRBV7-9 to TRBJ2-1, with D perhaps matching TRBD1 or TRBD2 (5 bases each). V was cut by 5 bases and J by 8 bases, with 16 bases left in between. Germline V gene sequence: CDR1 SEHNR, CDR2 FQNEAQ (reference sequence). CDR3 length: 14 amino acids. The CDR3 here is CASSPEGQRHEQFF. As DNA, the CDR3 is TGTGCCAGCAGCCCCGAGGGGCAGCGGCATGAGCAGTTCTTC. The entire variable domain, with the rest obtained from reference TRBV7-9 and TRBJ2-1, is as follows: DTGVSQNPRHKITKRGQNVTFRCDPISEHNRLYWYRQTLGQGPEFLTYFQNEAQLEKSRLLSDRFSAERPKGSFSTLEIQRTEQGDSAMYLCASSPEGQRHEQFFGPGTRLTVL.